These T cell receptor beta chains were read from a single sample in a study of shared clonotypes between healthy human individuals. The method was immunoSEQ multiplex PCR; TCRdb's version includes in-frame clones alone and lacks a portion of them. The sample includes fewer than 850,000 clones, roughly 96% of them seen just once. Sequencing input: naive CD8+ T cells sorted from blood. The origin of the receptors is a man under 40 in good health. The CDR3 runs from the conserved cysteine through the conserved F or W. A D gene is named only where the DNA matches it firmly. Not every row has a clone size; where given, it reads once, few, many or a size class.

clone_size: once
d_call: NA
j_call: TRBJ2-7
v_call: TRBV2
cdr3_nt: TGTGCCAGCAGTGGAGCCTTCTTCGAGCAGTACTTC
cdr3_aa: CASSGAFFEQYF

clone_size: NA
d_call: TRBD2
j_call: TRBJ2-3
v_call: TRBV6-6
cdr3_nt: TGTGCCAGCAGTAACTACCAAGCGGGAGACACAGATACGCAGTATTTT
cdr3_aa: CASSNYQAGDTDTQYF

clone_size: NA
d_call: NA
j_call: TRBJ1-4
v_call: TRBV7-9
cdr3_nt: TGTGCCAGCAGCTTAGGGGGCGGAGGAACTAATGAAAAACTGTTTTTT
cdr3_aa: CASSLGGGGTNEKLFF

clone_size: NA
d_call: NA
j_call: TRBJ2-7
v_call: TRBV18
cdr3_nt: TGTGCCAGCTCACCTGAGACCCCCCGGGGGGAGCAGTACTTC
cdr3_aa: CASSPETPRGEQYF

clone_size: NA
d_call: TRBD2
j_call: TRBJ2-7
v_call: TRBV30
cdr3_nt: TGTGCCTGGAGTACAGGACTAGCGGGACCCTACGAGCAGTACTTC
cdr3_aa: CAWSTGLAGPYEQYF

clone_size: NA
d_call: TRBD2
j_call: TRBJ2-2
v_call: TRBV9
cdr3_nt: TGTGCCAGCAGCCCAGGGACTAGCGGGGGATGGAACACCGGGGAGCTGTTTTTT
cdr3_aa: CASSPGTSGGWNTGELFF

clone_size: NA
d_call: TRBD2
j_call: TRBJ2-3
v_call: TRBV6-1
cdr3_nt: TGTGCCAGCAGTGTTCGACTAGCGGGAGCGAGCACAGATACGCAGTATTTT
cdr3_aa: CASSVRLAGASTDTQYF

clone_size: once
d_call: NA
j_call: TRBJ2-1
v_call: TRBV27
cdr3_nt: TGTGCCAGCAGCCCTATCGGGCTCGCGGGGTACAATGAGCAGTTCTTC
cdr3_aa: CASSPIGLAGYNEQFF

clone_size: NA
d_call: TRBD2
j_call: TRBJ2-1
v_call: TRBV6-4
cdr3_nt: TGTGCCAGCACCACCGGGACTAGCGGGAAAGCTGAGCAGTTCTTC
cdr3_aa: CASTTGTSGKAEQFF

clone_size: NA
d_call: NA
j_call: TRBJ2-1
v_call: TRBV5-4
cdr3_nt: TGTGCCAGCACCGTCCGGGACTTGGCCTTCAATGAGCAGTTCTTC
cdr3_aa: CASTVRDLAFNEQFF

clone_size: NA
d_call: NA
j_call: TRBJ1-2
v_call: TRBV27
cdr3_nt: TGTGCCAGCAGTTTATCGTTCGAGCGAGGCAGTGGCTACACCTTC
cdr3_aa: CASSLSFERGSGYTF

clone_size: NA
d_call: TRBD2
j_call: TRBJ2-1
v_call: TRBV6-5
cdr3_nt: TGTGCCAGCAGGTTAGCGGGAGAAAGGTTCGGTGAGCAGTTCTTC
cdr3_aa: CASRLAGERFGEQFF

clone_size: once
d_call: NA
j_call: TRBJ1-4
v_call: TRBV7-9
cdr3_nt: TGTGCCAGCAGCTTATTCCCGCCAGGCGAGAGACCTGAAAAACTGTTTTTT
cdr3_aa: CASSLFPPGERPEKLFF

clone_size: NA
d_call: TRBD2
j_call: TRBJ2-1
v_call: TRBV10-1
cdr3_nt: TGCGCCAGCAGCGGACTAGCGGCCAGCTCCTACAATGAGCAGTTCTTC
cdr3_aa: CASSGLAASSYNEQFF

clone_size: once
d_call: NA
j_call: TRBJ2-3
v_call: TRBV5-6
cdr3_nt: TGTGCCAGCAGCTTGAGCGGACTCATGATCACAGATACGCAGTATTTT
cdr3_aa: CASSLSGLMITDTQYF

clone_size: NA
d_call: NA
j_call: TRBJ2-7
v_call: TRBV4-1
cdr3_nt: TGCGCCAGCAGCCATGACTCCGGTAGCTCCTACGAGCAGTACTTC
cdr3_aa: CASSHDSGSSYEQYF

clone_size: NA
d_call: TRBD2
j_call: TRBJ2-1
v_call: TRBV5-1
cdr3_nt: TGCGCCAGCAGCAAAACGGGACTAGCGGTAAACAATGAGCAGTTCTTC
cdr3_aa: CASSKTGLAVNNEQFF

clone_size: NA
d_call: NA
j_call: TRBJ1-5
v_call: TRBV5-6
cdr3_nt: TGTGCCAGCAGCTTCGGGGGGGTCAATCAGCCCCAGCATTTT
cdr3_aa: CASSFGGVNQPQHF

clone_size: NA
d_call: NA
j_call: TRBJ2-7
v_call: TRBV10-3
cdr3_nt: TGTGCCATCAATCCGGGAGGACAGCTGTACGAGCAGTACTTC
cdr3_aa: CAINPGGQLYEQYF

clone_size: NA
d_call: NA
j_call: TRBJ2-7
v_call: TRBV4-1
cdr3_nt: TGCGCCAGCAGCCAAGGGGGGGACAGCTCCTACGAGCAGTACTTC
cdr3_aa: CASSQGGDSSYEQYF